The 25 T cell receptor beta chains presented below share a single source sample, sequenced in a study of radiotherapy plus CTLA-4 blockade in lung cancer. Assay: immunoSEQ multiplex PCR; the TCRdb copy retains only in-frame clones and omits some. The table lists about 99,000 clones, around 90% of them singletons. Material: peripheral blood, obtained from a patient treated with radiotherapy plus ipilimumab. The receptors derive from a human donor with non-small cell lung cancer that progressed on radiotherapy plus ipilimumab.

This clone was observed a few times. The chain couples TRBV10-3 to TRBJ2-1; D unclear. Trimming took 6 bases from V and 6 from J, leaving 9 bases between them. Germline assignment: CDR1 ENHRY and CDR2 SYGVKD. This CDR3 has 12 residues. The DNA of the CDR3 is TGTGCCATCAGCCCCCTGGGCAATGAGCAGTTCTTC. Its translation is CAISPLGNEQFF.

Turning to this clone: This sample includes further DNA sequences coding for the same CDR3. The chain recombines TRBV6-5 with TRBJ2-5, with 8 bases that match TRBD2. Germline assignment: CDR1 MNHEY and CDR2 SVGAGI. V shed 6 bases, J shed 4 bases, and the junction held 7 bases outside the gene matches. The CDR3 runs to 14 residues. For the CDR3, the DNA is TGTGCCAGCAGCCCCGGACTAGCCCCAGAGACCCAGTACTTC. This translates into CASSPGLAPETQYF.

The CDR3 DNA reads TGTGCCAGCAAAGAAACCAGGGTGGGCAATCAGCCCCAGCATTTT. Translating gives CASKETRVGNQPQHF. This chain joins TRBV25-1 and TRBJ1-5; TRBD1 is a possible D gene (5 bases). CDR1 is MGHDK and CDR2 is SYGVNS in the germline V gene. V was trimmed by 7 bases and J by 2 bases, leaving 15 bases between them. This CDR3 is 15 amino acids long.

This clone was seen just once. The chain carries TRBV5-1 and TRBJ2-1, with a tentative D call TRBD1 (5 bases). This CDR3 contains 14 residues. Between the trimmed V and J ends, which lost 0 bases and 7 bases, there was a span of 11 bases. Per germline, CDR1 SGHRS and CDR2 YFSETQ. The CDR3 DNA is TGCGCCAGCAGCTTGGTGCAGGGAAGGAATGAGCAGTTCTTC. Protein: CASSLVQGRNEQFF.

The gene calls are TRBV30 and TRBJ2-7, with D tentatively TRBD1 (6 bases). The ends were cut back, 5 bases at V and 2 bases at J, with 10 bases in the middle. The CDR3 runs to 12 residues. Germline V gives CDR1 GTSNPN, CDR2 SVGIG (reference sequence). The chain's CDR3 is CAWQQGPYEQYF. The CDR3 nucleotides read TGTGCCTGGCAACAGGGCCCCTACGAGCAGTACTTC.

V is TRBV19 and J is TRBJ1-5; tentatively, D is TRBD1 (6 bases). Germline V gene lookup returns CDR1 LNHDA and CDR2 SQIVND (reference sequence). V shed 4 bases and J shed 1 base, with 11 bases lying between them. The CDR3 runs 15 residues. In DNA, the CDR3 is TGTGCCAGTAGTACCCCAAGGGGGAGCAATCAGCCCCAGCATTTT. This sequence encodes CASSTPRGSNQPQHF.

The rearrangement links TRBV5-6 to TRBJ2-1, with 7 bases fitting TRBD1. The CDR3 covers 13 residues. Unmatched junction bases numbered 2, after V lost 2 bases and J lost 6 bases. The germline V gene has CDR1 SGHDT and CDR2 YYEEEE. The CDR3 sequence: CASSFGTANEQFF. CDR3 bases: TGTGCCAGCAGCTTCGGGACAGCCAATGAGCAGTTCTTC.

This clone showed up just once. The chain recombines TRBV9 with TRBJ1-1; D uncertain. Germline assignment: CDR1 SGDLS and CDR2 YYNGEE. Deletions cut 2 bases from V and 0 bases from J, with 14 bases between. The CDR3 is 16 amino acids. In nucleotides, the CDR3 is TGTGCCAGCAGCGTTCCTTCGGATAGAATGAACACTGAAGCTTTCTTT. Its protein product is CASSVPSDRMNTEAFF.

This sequence joins TRBV27 and TRBJ2-7; either TRBD1 or TRBD2 may fit D (5 bases each). The CDR3 spans 15 residues. With 4 bases removed from V and 0 bases from J, the gap between germline ends came to 13 bases. Germline V CDR1 and CDR2: MNHEY, SMNVEV (reference sequence). The CDR3 is CASSYSTGTSYEQYF. CDR3 coding DNA: TGTGCCAGCAGTTATTCCACCGGGACCTCCTACGAGCAGTACTTC.

This clone has just a few counts. The V call is TRBV6-6, the J call TRBJ2-6; D gene unclear. V lost 7 bases, J lost 1 base, and 8 bases lay in between. The CDR3 is 14 amino acids. The germline V gene encodes CDR1 MNHNY and CDR2 SVGAGI (reference sequence). The CDR3 protein is CASTVFSGANVLTF. DNA of the CDR3: TGTGCCAGCACGGTGTTTTCTGGGGCCAACGTCCTGACTTTC.

The rearrangement joins TRBV19 to TRBJ1-5; D might be TRBD1 (5 bases). Per the germline V gene, CDR1 is LNHDA and CDR2 is SQIVND (reference sequence). The CDR3 runs 16 residues. V lost 0 bases, J lost 15 bases, and 24 bases lay in between. CDR3 DNA: TGTGCCAGTAGTATAGAATCGGCAGGGCGAGGGACTTCTCCGCATTTT. Protein product: CASSIESAGRGTSPHF.

The CDR3 protein is CASSLTQGVAFF. The CDR3 nucleotides read TGTGCCAGCAGCCTAACCCAGGGGGTCGCTTTCTTT. This chain connects TRBV7-8 to TRBJ1-1; 7 nucleotides line up with TRBD1. Germline assignment: CDR1 SGHVS and CDR2 FQNEAQ. The CDR3 sequence is 12 residues long. V shed 5 bases, J shed 11 bases, and the junction held 8 bases outside the gene matches.

This clone occurred once. The chain carries TRBV5-6 and TRBJ2-1; TRBD2 matches at 7 bases. Germline values: CDR1 SGHDT, CDR2 YYEEEE. CDR3 length equals 19 residues. J gave up 0 bases and V 0 bases, and 12 bases lay outside the gene matches. This CDR3 is CASSLVGASGGSSYNEQFF. The CDR3, as DNA: TGTGCCAGCAGCTTGGTAGGGGCTAGCGGAGGGAGCTCCTACAATGAGCAGTTCTTC.

V and J are TRBV2 and TRBJ2-1, with D possibly matching TRBD1 (5 bases). The germline V gene encodes CDR1 SNHLY and CDR2 FYNNEI. The CDR3 spans 15 residues. With 4 bases removed from V and 9 bases from J, the gap between germline ends came to 19 bases. The CDR3 here is CASSGQGRKGSEQFF. CDR3 DNA sequence: TGTGCCAGCAGTGGGCAGGGCAGGAAGGGTAGTGAGCAGTTCTTC.

The chain couples TRBV7-9 to TRBJ2-5, with D maybe TRBD2 (5 bases). CDR1 is SEHNR and CDR2 is FQNEAQ in the germline V gene (reference sequence). CDR3 length: 13 amino acids. The V and J ends lost 4 bases and 2 bases respectively, with 8 bases between them. CDR3 in amino acids: CASSSSGQETQYF. CDR3 DNA sequence: TGTGCCAGCAGCTCATCGGGGCAAGAGACCCAGTACTTC.

This chain joins TRBV19 and TRBJ2-7; tentative D call: TRBD1 (5 bases). Germline lookup yields CDR1 LNHDA and CDR2 SQIVND (reference sequence). The CDR3 extends over 13 amino acids. V lost 3 bases to trimming and J lost 7 bases, with 13 bases between them. CDR3 amino acids: CASSIRGQFEQYF. CDR3 in DNA: TGTGCCAGTAGTATTAGGGGCCAGTTTGAGCAGTACTTC. The full variable domain, its missing parts supplied by reference TRBV19 and TRBJ2-7, is DGGITQSPKYLFRKEGQNVTLSCEQNLNHDAMYWYRQDPGQGLRLIYYSQIVNDFQKGDIAEGYSVSREKKESFPLTVTSAQKNPTAFYLCASSIRGQFEQYFGPGTRLTVT.

This rearrangement joins TRBV5-6 to TRBJ2-7; the match to TRBD2 covers 7 bases. The junction had 4 bases not matched to a gene; V was cut back by 0 bases and J by 4 bases. This CDR3 has 14 residues. Germline loops: CDR1 SGHDT, CDR2 YYEEEE. CDR3 loop: CASSLGLAVYEQYF. The DNA for the CDR3 is TGTGCCAGCAGCTTGGGGCTAGCGGTTTACGAGCAGTACTTC.

This chain uses TRBV6-5 with TRBJ2-7, with D tentatively TRBD1 (7 bases). Germline loops: CDR1 MNHEY, CDR2 SVGAGI. The ends were cut back, 6 bases at V and 2 bases at J, with 14 bases in the middle. The CDR3 has 14 residues. As DNA, the CDR3 is TGTGCCAGCAGGTTTGGGGGGACAGCCTACGAGCAGTACTTC. It encodes CASRFGGTAYEQYF.

The chain has TRBV30 and TRBJ2-1; D uncertain. The CDR3 has 12 amino acids. V dropped 0 bases and J dropped 8 bases, with 8 bases sitting between them. CDR1 and CDR2 (germline): GTSNPN, SVGIG (reference sequence). DNA for the CDR3: TGTGCCTGGAGTGTAATAAGCGATGAGCAGTTCTTC. Translation: CAWSVISDEQFF.

The chain uses TRBV11-2 and TRBJ2-3; no clear D gene. The CDR3 contains 12 residues. V was shortened by 6 bases and J by 8 bases, with 12 bases between the two germline ends. The V gene's germline CDR1 is SGHAT and CDR2 FQNNGV. CDR3 sequence reads: CASSQPARTQYF. CDR3 nucleotides: TGTGCCAGCAGTCAACCCGCCCGTACGCAGTATTTT.

CDR3 nucleotide sequence: TGTGCCAGTAGTAGACAGGGGGAAAAAGATACGCAGTATTTT. Encoded protein: CASSRQGEKDTQYF. The chain links TRBV19 to TRBJ2-3, with 9 bases identical to TRBD1. There are 14 residues in the CDR3. V lost 4 bases and J lost 5; bases outside the gene matches: 4. Germline CDR1 and CDR2: LNHDA and SQIVND (reference sequence). The full variable domain, rest sourced from reference TRBV19 and TRBJ2-3, is DGGITQSPKYLFRKEGQNVTLSCEQNLNHDAMYWYRQDPGQGLRLIYYSQIVNDFQKGDIAEGYSVSREKKESFPLTVTSAQKNPTAFYLCASSRQGEKDTQYFGPGTRLTVL.

This chain links TRBV7-9 with TRBJ2-1; no reliable D call. Trimming removed 5 bases at V and 10 bases at J, with 15 bases between. Germline CDR1 reads SEHNR; CDR2 reads FQNEAQ (reference sequence). CDR3 size: 13 residues. As DNA, the CDR3 is TGTGCCAGCAGCCCCCAGGCGAGTCTCGAGCAGTTCTTC. This sequence encodes CASSPQASLEQFF.

On this clone itself: The sample holds other DNA sequences that translate to the same CDR3. J is TRBJ2-7 and V is TRBV2; tentatively, D is TRBD1 (5 bases). V was shortened by 6 bases and J by 4 bases, with 13 bases between the two germline ends. The CDR3 has 13 residues. CDR1 and CDR2 from the germline V gene are SNHLY and FYNNEI. The CDR3 sequence: CASRKGLGYEQYF. The CDR3, as DNA: TGTGCCAGCAGGAAGGGGCTTGGGTACGAGCAGTACTTC.

V is TRBV21-1 and J is TRBJ2-7; the table assigns TRBD2, which was not confirmed against the DNA. TRBV21-1 is deemed a pseudogene. The CDR3 spans 17 residues. CDR3 nucleotide sequence: TGTGCCAGCAGAAAAAGGGTCACTAGCGAACCTTTCTACGAGCAGTACTTC. Its protein product is CASRKRVTSEPFYEQYF.

The chain recombines TRBV5-1 with TRBJ2-7; 8 bases map to TRBD1. Trimming at V came to 5 bases and at J to 4 bases, leaving 5 bases not matched to a gene. The CDR3 is 13 amino acids. CDR1 is SGHRS and CDR2 is YFSETQ in the germline V gene. CDR3 loop: CASRWRTGYEQYF. CDR3 nucleotide sequence: TGCGCCAGCAGGTGGCGGACAGGGTACGAGCAGTACTTC.